Each of the 27 T cell receptor beta chains below was sequenced from the same sample in a study of T cell responses to AZD1222 COVID-19 vaccine (dated by TCRdb to the early 2020s). According to the study, the label for this sample's time point signals: baseline before first vaccination. The library came from the immunoSEQ multiplex PCR assay. TCRdb limited this immuneACCESS table to in-frame rearrangements with V and J called. A share of clones is missing; checked studies link under half to unresolved V genes, and the rest is unexplained. A total of under 150,000 clones appear in this sample, around nine tenths of them only once. The ten biggest clones cover about a tenth of the sample. The material sequenced was peripheral blood, taken on day 0 of AZD1222 vaccination. These TCRs come from an adult in good health.

This clone was found a few times. The chain carries TRBV19 and TRBJ1-5, with D possibly TRBD1 on 5 matching bases. The CDR3 length is 14 residues. Trimming pared 5 bases from V and 6 bases from J, leaving 14 bases between. Germline V CDR1 and CDR2: LNHDA, SQIVND (reference sequence). CDR3: CASSVTVGGQPQHF. CDR3 bases: TGTGCCAGTAGTGTGACAGTGGGGGGTCAGCCCCAGCATTTT.

The chain employs TRBV11-2 and TRBJ1-1; D unresolved. The CDR3 extends over 14 amino acids. Between the trimmed V and J ends, which lost 4 bases and 7 bases, there was a span of 16 bases. Germline lookup yields CDR1 SGHAT and CDR2 FQNNGV. CDR3 in DNA: TGTGCCAGCAGCTCGCGCCAGCTCCACCTTGAAGCTTTCTTT. Translated, it gives CASSSRQLHLEAFF.

The J gene is TRBJ1-2, the V gene TRBV6-5; D not certain. The CDR3 loop spans 14 amino acids. Trimming shortened V by 2 bases and J by 4 bases, and 11 bases separated the two germline ends. Looked up from germline, CDR1 is MNHEY and CDR2 is SVGAGI. The CDR3 spells CASSYTQDAYGYTF. In DNA form, the CDR3 reads TGTGCCAGCAGTTACACCCAGGACGCCTATGGCTACACCTTC.

The chain links TRBV4-3 to TRBJ1-2; no definite D call. The CDR3 spans 12 residues. Trimming removed 1 base at V and 1 base at J, with 1 base between. The germline V gene encodes CDR1 LGHNA and CDR2 YSLEER. CDR3 protein: CASSQVNYGYTF. Written as DNA, the CDR3 is TGCGCCAGCAGCCAAGTTAACTATGGCTACACCTTC.

The rearrangement uses TRBV6-2 or TRBV6-3 and TRBJ1-6, with D perhaps TRBD1 (5 bases). CDR1 and CDR2 (germline): MNHEY, SVGEGT. The CDR3 contains 15 residues. V was pared by 6 bases and J by 14 bases, with 23 bases between. This CDR3 is CASSRTPGTDFSLHF. The CDR3 nucleotides are TGTGCCAGCAGCCGAACCCCCGGGACGGATTTTTCCCTCCACTTT.

The rearrangement joins TRBV30 to TRBJ1-6; D not resolved. The CDR3 has 12 residues. V lost 1 base and J lost 16, with 14 bases in between. Germline CDR1 reads GTSNPN; CDR2 reads SVGIG (reference sequence). The CDR3 protein is CAWSDGQQQLHF. The DNA of the CDR3 is TGTGCCTGGAGTGACGGCCAGCAGCAACTCCACTTT.

The chain is built from TRBV11-3 and TRBJ1-3; D not certain. The CDR3 is made up of 14 amino acids. Looked up from germline, CDR1 is SGHNT and CDR2 is YENEEA. The V end lost 0 bases, the J end lost 8 bases, and 11 bases lay between the germline ends. Here the CDR3 reads CASSLDHISDTIYF. The CDR3 bases are TGTGCCAGCAGCTTAGATCACATCAGTGACACCATATATTTT.

The gene calls are TRBV11-2 and TRBJ1-3, with D possibly being TRBD1 (5 bases). Germline lookup yields CDR1 SGHAT and CDR2 FQNNGV. Trimming stripped 4 bases from V and 0 bases from J, with 16 bases between. The CDR3 is made up of 17 amino acids. CDR3 DNA: TGTGCCAGCAGCTCGCAAGGCGGGGCCTTCTCTGGAAACACCATATATTTT. The encoded protein is CASSSQGGAFSGNTIYF. Together with reference TRBV11-2 and TRBJ1-3, the CDR3 gives the full variable domain: EAGVAQSPRYKIIEKRQSVAFWCNPISGHATLYWYQQILGQGPKLLIQFQNNGVVDDSQLPKDRFSAERLKGVDSTLKIQPAKLEDSAVYLCASSSQGGAFSGNTIYFGEGSWLTVV.

This clone was detected only a few times. This chain connects TRBV28 to TRBJ1-2; a possible D gene is TRBD1 (5 bases). The CDR3 is made up of 15 amino acids. In germline, CDR1 is MDHEN, CDR2 SYDVKM. With 1 base removed from V and 7 bases from J, the gap between germline ends came to 16 bases. The CDR3 is CASSLSAGWVGGYTF. The CDR3 region has the DNA TGTGCCAGCAGTTTATCGGCAGGGTGGGTAGGTGGCTACACCTTC.

The V call is TRBV11-1, the J call TRBJ1-1; tentative D call: TRBD1 (5 bases). Trimming shortened V by 1 base and J by 10 bases, and 10 bases separated the two germline ends. There are 12 residues in the CDR3. The germline V gene encodes CDR1 SGHAT and CDR2 FQDESV (reference sequence). CDR3 in amino acids: CASSLEAGRAFF. In DNA form, the CDR3 reads TGTGCCAGCAGCTTAGAGGCAGGGCGAGCTTTCTTT.

This clone was picked up many times. The chain uses TRBV2 and TRBJ1-5; 7 bases match TRBD1. Germline CDR1 SNHLY, CDR2 FYNNEI. The J segment lost 1 base and the V segment lost 4 bases, leaving 4 bases of the junction unmatched. This CDR3 comprises 15 residues. CDR3 in DNA: TGTGCCAGCAGTGGGACAGGCGGGAGCAATCAGCCCCAGCATTTT. Protein: CASSGTGGSNQPQHF.

This chain links TRBV3-1 (or the pseudogene TRBV3-2) with TRBJ1-4; weak D call: TRBD1 (6 bases). Per germline, CDR1 LGHDT and CDR2 YNNKEL (reference sequence). This CDR3 spans 17 amino acids. Trimming took 4 bases from V and 8 from J, leaving 23 bases between them. CDR3 residues: CASSLGPYTGAGEKLFF. The CDR3 region has the DNA TGTGCCAGCAGCCTTGGGCCCTACACGGGGGCAGGGGAAAAACTGTTTTTT.

The CDR3 region has the DNA TGTGCCAGCAGCTTAAACCAGGGAGCAGATACGCAGTATTTT. Encoded protein: CASSLNQGADTQYF. The rearrangement uses TRBV7-3 and TRBJ2-3, with D tentatively TRBD1 or TRBD2 (5 bases each). The CDR3 covers 14 residues. Between the trimmed V and J ends, which lost 1 base and 4 bases, there was a span of 9 bases. CDR1 and CDR2 from the germline V gene are SGHTA and FQGTGA.

The rearrangement uses TRBV4-3 and TRBJ2-7; tentatively, D is TRBD2 (5 bases). Trimming took off 5 bases at V and 5 bases at J, with 16 bases between the two ends. This CDR3 spans 14 amino acids. CDR1 is LGHNA, CDR2 YSLEER, per germline. Here the CDR3 reads CASSARGERDEQYF. CDR3 sequence (DNA): TGCGCCAGCAGCGCACGAGGAGAGAGGGACGAGCAGTACTTC.

In its sample, this clone was seen a few times. The CDR3 region has the DNA TGTGCCAGCAGGAGTCGACAGAACACTGAAGCTTTCTTT. Translating it yields CASRSRQNTEAFF. The chain couples TRBV12-3 or TRBV12-4 to TRBJ1-1; unclear D gene. With 6 bases removed from V and 1 base from J, the gap between germline ends came to 9 bases. The CDR3 is 13 residues long.

The genes are TRBV6-6 and TRBJ1-3; no reliable D call. V was cut by 2 bases and J by 0 bases, with 8 bases left in between. Germline V gene lookup returns CDR1 MNHNY and CDR2 SVGAGI (reference sequence). The CDR3 covers 15 residues. CDR3 nucleotides: TGTGCCAGCAGTTACGACCCGAGCTCTGGAAACACCATATATTTT. This translates into CASSYDPSSGNTIYF.

The gene calls are TRBV27 and TRBJ2-7; the D gene is possibly TRBD2 (5 bases). This CDR3 spans 14 amino acids. Germline CDR1 is MNHEY and CDR2 is SMNVEV (reference sequence). Trimming shortened V by 6 bases and J by 2 bases, and 14 bases separated the two germline ends. The CDR3 coding sequence is TGTGCCAGCAGACCTCAGCGGATCCCCTACGAGCAGTACTTC. As protein: CASRPQRIPYEQYF.

A single count supports this clone. V is TRBV20-1 and J is TRBJ1-2; D gene ambiguous. Between the trimmed V and J ends, which lost 3 bases and 3 bases, there was a span of 8 bases. CDR1 is DFQATT and CDR2 is SNEGSKA in the germline V gene (reference sequence). The CDR3 covers 12 residues. The CDR3 coding sequence is TGCAGTGCTAGTGGATCGGACTATGGCTACACCTTC. Translated, it gives CSASGSDYGYTF.

This chain links TRBV5-4 with TRBJ1-5, with D perhaps TRBD1 (6 bases). Trimming left V 0 bases short and J 3 bases short, with 7 bases between. The CDR3 contains 14 residues. The germline gives CDR1 SGHNT, CDR2 YYREEE (reference sequence). The CDR3: CASSLGTDNQPQHF. CDR3 coding DNA: TGTGCCAGCAGCTTGGGGACAGACAATCAGCCCCAGCATTTT. Supplemented by reference TRBV5-4 and TRBJ1-5, the full variable domain reads ETGVTQSPTHLIKTRGQQVTLRCSSQSGHNTVSWYQQALGQGPQFIFQYYREEENGRGNFPPRFSGLQFPNYSSELNVNALELDDSALYLCASSLGTDNQPQHFGDGTRLSIL.

This sequence joins TRBV7-3 and TRBJ1-3; D gene ambiguous. CDR3 length equals 16 residues. V lost 4 bases to trimming and J lost 2 bases, with 15 bases between them. Per the germline V gene, CDR1 is SGHTA and CDR2 is FQGTGA. DNA of the CDR3: TGTGCCAGCAGCTCCAGAGGCGGGGAAGCTGGAAACACCATATATTTT. It encodes CASSSRGGEAGNTIYF.

The chain couples TRBV9 to TRBJ1-3; unclear D gene. V lost 0 bases and J 0 bases, leaving 4 bases between the germline ends. CDR1 SGDLS and CDR2 YYNGEE come from the germline V gene. This CDR3 region has 14 residues. The CDR3 bases are TGTGCCAGCAGCGTAGACGCCTCTGGAAACACCATATATTTT. It encodes CASSVDASGNTIYF.

The chain is built from TRBV14 and TRBJ2-1, with 8 positions matching TRBD2. The junction had 8 bases not matched to a gene; V was cut back by 0 bases and J by 4 bases. The CDR3 runs 17 residues. Germline values: CDR1 SGHDN, CDR2 FVKESK. The CDR3 sequence is CASSQDGGLAHYNEQFF. In DNA, the CDR3 is TGTGCCAGCAGCCAAGACGGCGGACTAGCCCATTACAATGAGCAGTTCTTC.

This rearrangement joins TRBV19 to TRBJ2-3; no definite D call. Germline loops: CDR1 LNHDA, CDR2 SQIVND (reference sequence). CDR3 length: 13 residues. The V end lost 5 bases, the J end lost 0 bases, and 6 bases lay between the germline ends. The CDR3 nucleotides read TGTGCCAGTAGTGTGGACAGCACAGATACGCAGTATTTT. It translates to CASSVDSTDTQYF.

CDR3 nucleotide sequence: TGTGCCAGCTCACCAGTTCAGGGAATGAACACTGAAGCTTTCTTT. Its translation is CASSPVQGMNTEAFF. The chain recombines TRBV18 with TRBJ1-1, with D possibly TRBD1 on 5 matching bases. Looked up from germline, CDR1 is KGHSH and CDR2 is LQKENI. V was cut by 2 bases and J by 0 bases, with 10 bases left in between. The CDR3 spans 15 residues.

This chain links TRBV12-3 or TRBV12-4 with TRBJ1-5, with unresolved D. The V end was cut by 8 bases, the J end by 2 bases, with 10 bases between. This CDR3 is 13 amino acids long. This chain's CDR3 is CASGLSGNQPQHF. Here the CDR3 DNA reads TGTGCCAGCGGCTTGTCAGGCAATCAGCCCCAGCATTTT.

The chain combines TRBV27 with TRBJ1-1; 11 nucleotides match TRBD1. The germline V gene encodes CDR1 MNHEY and CDR2 SMNVEV (reference sequence). The CDR3 length is 14 residues. Trimming at V came to 1 base and at J to 6 bases, leaving 1 base not matched to a gene. The CDR3 here is CASSLWGQGAEAFF. CDR3 DNA sequence: TGTGCCAGCAGTTTATGGGGACAGGGGGCTGAAGCTTTCTTT.

The rearrangement links TRBV19 to TRBJ2-1; TRBD1 might be the D (5 bases). Trimming removed 3 bases at V and 0 bases at J, with 9 bases between. CDR3 length: 15 amino acids. Germline lookup yields CDR1 LNHDA and CDR2 SQIVND (reference sequence). CDR3 protein: CASSITGLSYNEQFF. The CDR3 DNA follows: TGTGCCAGTAGTATCACAGGCCTCTCCTACAATGAGCAGTTCTTC.